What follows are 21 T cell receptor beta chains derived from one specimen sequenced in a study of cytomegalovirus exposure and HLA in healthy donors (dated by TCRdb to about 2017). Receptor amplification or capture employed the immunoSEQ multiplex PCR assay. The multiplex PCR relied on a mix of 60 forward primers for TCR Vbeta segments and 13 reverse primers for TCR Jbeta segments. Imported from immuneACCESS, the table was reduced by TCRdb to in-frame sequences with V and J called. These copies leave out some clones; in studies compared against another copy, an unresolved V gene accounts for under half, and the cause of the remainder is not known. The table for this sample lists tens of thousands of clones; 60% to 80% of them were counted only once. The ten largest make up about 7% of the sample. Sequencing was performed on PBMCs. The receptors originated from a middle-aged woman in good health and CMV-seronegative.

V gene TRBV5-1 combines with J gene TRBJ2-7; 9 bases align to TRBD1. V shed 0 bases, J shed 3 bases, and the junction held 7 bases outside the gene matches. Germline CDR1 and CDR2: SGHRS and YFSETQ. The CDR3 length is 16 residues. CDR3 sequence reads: CASSLAGTGNNYEQYF. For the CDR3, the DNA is TGCGCCAGCAGCTTGGCGGGGACAGGGAATAACTACGAGCAGTACTTC.

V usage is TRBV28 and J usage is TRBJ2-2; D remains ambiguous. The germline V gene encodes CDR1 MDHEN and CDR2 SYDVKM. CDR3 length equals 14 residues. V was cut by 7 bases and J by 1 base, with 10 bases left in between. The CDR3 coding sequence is TGTGCCAGCAACAATCCCCAGAACACCGGGGAGCTGTTTTTT. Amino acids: CASNNPQNTGELFF.

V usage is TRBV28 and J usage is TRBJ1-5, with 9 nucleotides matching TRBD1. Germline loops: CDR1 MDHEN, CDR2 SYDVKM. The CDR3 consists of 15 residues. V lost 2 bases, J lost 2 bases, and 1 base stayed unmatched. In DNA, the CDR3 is TGTGCCAGCAGTTTAACAGGGGGCGGCAATCAGCCCCAGCATTTT. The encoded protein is CASSLTGGGNQPQHF. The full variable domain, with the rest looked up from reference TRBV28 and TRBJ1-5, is DVKVTQSSRYLVKRTGEKVFLECVQDMDHENMFWYRQDPGLGLRLIYFSYDVKMKEKGDIPEGYSVSREKKERFSLILESASTNQTSMYLCASSLTGGGNQPQHFGDGTRLSIL.

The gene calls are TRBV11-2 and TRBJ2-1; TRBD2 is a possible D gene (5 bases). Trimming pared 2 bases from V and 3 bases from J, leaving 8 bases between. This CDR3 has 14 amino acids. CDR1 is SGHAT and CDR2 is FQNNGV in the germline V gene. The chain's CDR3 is CASSLRRGYNEQFF. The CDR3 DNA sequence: TGTGCCAGCAGCTTACGTCGGGGCTACAATGAGCAGTTCTTC.

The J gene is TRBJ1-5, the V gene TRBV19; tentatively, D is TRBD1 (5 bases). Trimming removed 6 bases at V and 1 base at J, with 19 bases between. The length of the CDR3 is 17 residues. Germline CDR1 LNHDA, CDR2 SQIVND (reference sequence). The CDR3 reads CASSTMGVAGSNQPQHF. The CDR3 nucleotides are TGTGCCAGTAGCACAATGGGGGTCGCGGGGAGCAATCAGCCCCAGCATTTT.

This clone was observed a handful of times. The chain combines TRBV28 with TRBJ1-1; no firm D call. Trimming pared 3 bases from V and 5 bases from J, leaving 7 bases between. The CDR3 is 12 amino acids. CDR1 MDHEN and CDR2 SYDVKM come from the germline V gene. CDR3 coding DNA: TGTGCCAGCAGTTTTGAGGGTACTGAAGCTTTCTTT. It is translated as CASSFEGTEAFF.

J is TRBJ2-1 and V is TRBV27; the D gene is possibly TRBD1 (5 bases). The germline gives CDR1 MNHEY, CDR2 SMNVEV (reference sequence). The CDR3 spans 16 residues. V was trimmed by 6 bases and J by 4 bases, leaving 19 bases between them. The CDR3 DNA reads TGTGCCAGCAGCAACACAGGAATGGCGGATTACAATGAGCAGTTCTTC. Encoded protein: CASSNTGMADYNEQFF.

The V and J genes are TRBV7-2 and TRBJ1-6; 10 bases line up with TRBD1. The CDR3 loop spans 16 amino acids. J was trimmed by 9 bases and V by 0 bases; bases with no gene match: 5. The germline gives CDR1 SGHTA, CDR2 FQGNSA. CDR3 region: CASSLALDRGSSPLHF. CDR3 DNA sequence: TGTGCCAGCAGCTTAGCGTTGGACAGGGGGAGTTCACCCCTCCACTTT.

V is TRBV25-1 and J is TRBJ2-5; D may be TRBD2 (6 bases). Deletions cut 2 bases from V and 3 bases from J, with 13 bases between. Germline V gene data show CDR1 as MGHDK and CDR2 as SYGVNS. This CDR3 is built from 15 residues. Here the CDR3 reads CASSEGGKAKETQYF. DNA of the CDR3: TGTGCCAGCAGTGAAGGCGGGAAGGCAAAAGAGACCCAGTACTTC.

DNA for the CDR3: TGTGCCAGCAGTCCCCATGCCCTATCTGCAGACTCGGGGGACTATGGCTACACCTTC. Translating it yields CASSPHALSADSGDYGYTF. J is TRBJ1-2 and V is TRBV27; tentative D call: TRBD1 (5 bases). Germline V CDR1 and CDR2: MNHEY, SMNVEV (reference sequence). V was cut by 5 bases and J by 3 bases, with 28 bases left in between. The CDR3 totals 19 residues.

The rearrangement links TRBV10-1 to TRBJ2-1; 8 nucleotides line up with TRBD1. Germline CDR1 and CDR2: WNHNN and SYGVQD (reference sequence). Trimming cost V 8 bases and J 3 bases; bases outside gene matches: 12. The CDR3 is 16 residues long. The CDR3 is CASSGTGRRGYNEQFF. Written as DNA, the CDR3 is TGCGCCAGCTCCGGGACAGGCCGGAGGGGCTACAATGAGCAGTTCTTC.

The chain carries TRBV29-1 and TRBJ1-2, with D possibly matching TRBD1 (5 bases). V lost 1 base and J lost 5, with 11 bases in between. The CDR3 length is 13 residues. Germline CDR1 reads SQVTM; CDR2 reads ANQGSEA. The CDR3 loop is CSVEGGDTYGYTF. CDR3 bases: TGCAGCGTTGAAGGGGGCGATACATATGGCTACACCTTC.

The CDR3 spells CAWSVMNTEAFF. For the CDR3, the DNA is TGTGCCTGGAGTGTTATGAACACTGAAGCTTTCTTT. This sequence joins TRBV30 and TRBJ1-1; no firm D call. CDR1 GTSNPN and CDR2 SVGIG come from the germline V gene (reference sequence). This CDR3 spans 12 amino acids. V dropped 0 bases and J dropped 0 bases, with 2 bases sitting between them.

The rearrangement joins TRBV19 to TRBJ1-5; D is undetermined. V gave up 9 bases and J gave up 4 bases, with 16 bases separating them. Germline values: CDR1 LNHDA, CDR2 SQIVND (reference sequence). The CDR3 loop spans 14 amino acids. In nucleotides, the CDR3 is TGTGCCAGCGCCCGACTAGGGCAAAATCAGCCCCAGCATTTT. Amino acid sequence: CASARLGQNQPQHF.

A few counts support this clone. DNA for the CDR3: TGTGCCAGCAGCTCCAATCTTCCGACAGTAGGCACTGAAGCTTTCTTT. Translated: CASSSNLPTVGTEAFF. V gene TRBV7-8 combines with J gene TRBJ1-1, with a possible D match to TRBD1 (5 bases). Trimming stripped 4 bases from V and 4 bases from J, with 19 bases between. CDR1 is SGHVS and CDR2 is FQNEAQ in the germline V gene. The CDR3 has 16 amino acids.

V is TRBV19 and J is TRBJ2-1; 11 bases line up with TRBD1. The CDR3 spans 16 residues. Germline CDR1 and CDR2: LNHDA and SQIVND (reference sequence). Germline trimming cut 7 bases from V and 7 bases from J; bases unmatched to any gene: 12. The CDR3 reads CASTSPGGQGANEQFF. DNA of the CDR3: TGTGCCAGTACCTCCCCGGGTGGACAGGGGGCGAATGAGCAGTTCTTC.

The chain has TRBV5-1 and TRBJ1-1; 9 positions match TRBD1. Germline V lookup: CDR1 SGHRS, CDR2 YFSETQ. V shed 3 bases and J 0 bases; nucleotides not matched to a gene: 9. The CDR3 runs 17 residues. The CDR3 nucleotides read TGCGCCAGCAGCTGGACAGGGGCTGCACGGTTGAACACTGAAGCTTTCTTT. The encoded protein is CASSWTGAARLNTEAFF.

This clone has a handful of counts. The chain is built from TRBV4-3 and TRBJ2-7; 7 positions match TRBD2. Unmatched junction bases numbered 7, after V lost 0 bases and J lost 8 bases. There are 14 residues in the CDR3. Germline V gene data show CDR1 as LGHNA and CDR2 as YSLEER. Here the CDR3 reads CASSQDAGAMKQYF. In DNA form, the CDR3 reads TGCGCCAGCAGCCAAGATGCGGGAGCAATGAAGCAGTACTTC.

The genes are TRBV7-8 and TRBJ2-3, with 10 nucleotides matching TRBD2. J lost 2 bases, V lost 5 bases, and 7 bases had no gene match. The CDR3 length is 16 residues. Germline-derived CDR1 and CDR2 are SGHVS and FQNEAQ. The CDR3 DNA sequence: TGTGCCAGCAGCCCCCGGACTAGCGGACCCACAGATACGCAGTATTTT. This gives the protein CASSPRTSGPTDTQYF.

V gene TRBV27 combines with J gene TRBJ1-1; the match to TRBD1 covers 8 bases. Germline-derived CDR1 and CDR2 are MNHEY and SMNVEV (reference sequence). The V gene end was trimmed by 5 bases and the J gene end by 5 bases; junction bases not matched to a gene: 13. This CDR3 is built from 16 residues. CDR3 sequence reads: CASSVHPTGDRTEAFF. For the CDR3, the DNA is TGTGCCAGCAGTGTACACCCGACAGGGGATCGGACTGAAGCTTTCTTT.

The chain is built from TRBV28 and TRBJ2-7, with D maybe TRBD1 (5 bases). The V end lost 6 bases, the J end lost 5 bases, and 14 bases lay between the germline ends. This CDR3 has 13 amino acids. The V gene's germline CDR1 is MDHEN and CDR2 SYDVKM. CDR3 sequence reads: CASSFSGFNEQYF. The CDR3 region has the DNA TGTGCCAGCAGCTTCTCAGGGTTTAACGAGCAGTACTTC.